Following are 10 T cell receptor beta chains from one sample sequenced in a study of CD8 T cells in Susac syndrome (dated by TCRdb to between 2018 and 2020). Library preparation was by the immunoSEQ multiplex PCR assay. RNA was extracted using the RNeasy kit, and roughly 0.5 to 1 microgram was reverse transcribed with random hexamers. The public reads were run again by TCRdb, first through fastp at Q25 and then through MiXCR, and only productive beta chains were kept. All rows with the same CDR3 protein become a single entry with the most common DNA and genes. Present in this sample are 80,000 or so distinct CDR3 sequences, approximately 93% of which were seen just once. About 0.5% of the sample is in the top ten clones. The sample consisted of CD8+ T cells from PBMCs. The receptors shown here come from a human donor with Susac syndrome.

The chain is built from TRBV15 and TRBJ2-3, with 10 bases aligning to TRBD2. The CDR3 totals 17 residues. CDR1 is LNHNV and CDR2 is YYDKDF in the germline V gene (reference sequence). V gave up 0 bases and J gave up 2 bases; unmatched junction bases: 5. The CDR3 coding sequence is TGTGCCACCAGCAGAGATGTAGCGGGGGGACCCACAGATACGCAGTATTTT. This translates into CATSRDVAGGPTDTQYF.

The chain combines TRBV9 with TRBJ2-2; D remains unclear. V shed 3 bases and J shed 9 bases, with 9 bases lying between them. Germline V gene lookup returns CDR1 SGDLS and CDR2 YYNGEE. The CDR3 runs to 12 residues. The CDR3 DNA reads TGTGCCAGCAGCGGATCAAGGTGGGAGCTGTTTTTT. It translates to CASSGSRWELFF.

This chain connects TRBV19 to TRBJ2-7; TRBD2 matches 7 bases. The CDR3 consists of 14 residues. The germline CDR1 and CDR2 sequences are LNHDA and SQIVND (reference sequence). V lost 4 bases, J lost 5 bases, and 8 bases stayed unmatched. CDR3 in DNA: TGTGCCAGTAGTAATGTCCCAGGGAGGGACGAGCAGTACTTC. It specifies CASSNVPGRDEQYF.

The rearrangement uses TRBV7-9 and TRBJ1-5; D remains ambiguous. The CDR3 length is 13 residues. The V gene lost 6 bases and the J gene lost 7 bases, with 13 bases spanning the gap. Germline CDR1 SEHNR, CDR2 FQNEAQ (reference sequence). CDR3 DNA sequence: TGTGCCAGCAGGGCCCGGGGAGACCAGCCCCAGCATTTT. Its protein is CASRARGDQPQHF.

For the CDR3, the DNA is TGTGCCACCAGCAGGGTCAGACAGGGCCAAGAGACCCAGTACTTC. Its protein product is CATSRVRQGQETQYF. The chain recombines TRBV15 with TRBJ2-5; 7 bases are a match to TRBD1. The germline CDR1 and CDR2 sequences are LNHNV and YYDKDF (reference sequence). The CDR3 has 15 amino acids. V shed 3 bases, J shed 1 base, and the junction held 5 bases outside the gene matches. Supplemented by reference TRBV15 and TRBJ2-5, the full variable domain reads DAMVIQNPRYQVTQFGKPVTLSCSQTLNHNVMYWYQQKSSQAPKLLFHYYDKDFNNEADTPDNFQSRRPNTSFCFLDIRSPGLGDTAMYLCATSRVRQGQETQYFGPGTRLLVL.

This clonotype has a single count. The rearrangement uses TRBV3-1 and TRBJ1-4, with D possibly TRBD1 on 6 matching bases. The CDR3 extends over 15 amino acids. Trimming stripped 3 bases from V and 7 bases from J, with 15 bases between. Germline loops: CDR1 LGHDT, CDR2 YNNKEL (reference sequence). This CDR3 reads CASSQFSDSPEKLFF. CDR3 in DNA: TGTGCCAGCAGCCAGTTTTCGGACAGCCCTGAAAAACTGTTTTTT.

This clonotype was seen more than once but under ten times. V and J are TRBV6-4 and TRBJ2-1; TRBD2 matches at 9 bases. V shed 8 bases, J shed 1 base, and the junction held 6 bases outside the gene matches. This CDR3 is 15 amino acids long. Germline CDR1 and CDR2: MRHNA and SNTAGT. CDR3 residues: CASAPLAGSYNEQFF. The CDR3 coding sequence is TGTGCCAGCGCCCCCCTAGCGGGGTCCTACAATGAGCAGTTCTTC.

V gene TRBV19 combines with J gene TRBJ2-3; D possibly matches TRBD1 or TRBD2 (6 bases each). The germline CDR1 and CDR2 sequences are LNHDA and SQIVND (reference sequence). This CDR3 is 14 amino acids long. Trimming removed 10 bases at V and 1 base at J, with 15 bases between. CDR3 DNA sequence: TGTGCCACAGCTTGGGGGGCCGGCACAGATACGCAGTATTTT. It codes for CATAWGAGTDTQYF.

The CDR3: CISTGGQDTGELFF. The CDR3 bases are TGCATTTCAACAGGGGGCCAGGACACCGGGGAGCTGTTTTTT. The gene calls are TRBV20-1 and TRBJ2-2, with 9 bases that match TRBD1. CDR1 and CDR2 (germline): DFQATT, SNEGSKA (reference sequence). There are 14 residues in the CDR3.

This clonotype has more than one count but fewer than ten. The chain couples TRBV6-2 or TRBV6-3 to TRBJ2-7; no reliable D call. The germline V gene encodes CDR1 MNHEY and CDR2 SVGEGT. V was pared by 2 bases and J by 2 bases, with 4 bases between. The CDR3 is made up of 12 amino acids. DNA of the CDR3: TGTGCCAGCAGTTACGGGACCTACGAGCAGTACTTC. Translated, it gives CASSYGTYEQYF.